This T cell receptor (beta chain) comes out of a study of cytomegalovirus exposure and HLA in healthy donors. Study summary: The study placed approximately 78% of its roughly 400 genotyped donors in the Caucasian-associated ancestry cluster. Study-wide results and limits: The authors confirmed in vitro that a few CMV-associated chains were specific for CMV antigens.

CDR3 size: 12 residues. V dropped 6 bases and J dropped 3 bases, with 9 bases sitting between them. Germline V gene sequence: CDR1 SNHLY, CDR2 FYNNEI. This PCR relied on a set of 60 Vbeta primers and 13 Jbeta primers. Measured with immunoSEQ multiplex PCR; TCRdb has only the in-frame clones, and not every one. Counted here are 100,000 to 150,000 clones, more than 65% occurring once; the ten biggest clones make up 13%. A remark on this clone: Its antigen is unknown.

The receptor was isolated from a woman aged 55-70 years in good health and CMV-seropositive. The rearrangement links TRBV2 to TRBJ2-7; possibly TRBD1 for D (6 bases). The specimen sequenced was PBMCs. The CDR3 DNA sequence: TGTGCCAGCAGACAGGGCTACTACGAGCAGTACTTC. Translated: CASRQGYYEQYF.